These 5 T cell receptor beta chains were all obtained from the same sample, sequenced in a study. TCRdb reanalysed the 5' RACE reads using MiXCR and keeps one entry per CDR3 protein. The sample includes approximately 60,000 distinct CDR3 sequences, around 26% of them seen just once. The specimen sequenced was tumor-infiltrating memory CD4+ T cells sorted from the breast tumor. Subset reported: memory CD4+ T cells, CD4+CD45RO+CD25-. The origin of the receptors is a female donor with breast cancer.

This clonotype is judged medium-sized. CDR3 protein: CASSRQARQSPGYTF. In DNA form, the CDR3 reads TGTGCCAGCAGCCGCCAGGCTCGACAATCCCCTGGCTACACCTTC. This chain joins TRBV7-2 and TRBJ1-2; D not resolved. V was shortened by 5 bases and J by 7 bases, with 20 bases between the two germline ends. CDR3 length equals 15 residues. Germline CDR1 and CDR2: SGHTA and FQGNSA.

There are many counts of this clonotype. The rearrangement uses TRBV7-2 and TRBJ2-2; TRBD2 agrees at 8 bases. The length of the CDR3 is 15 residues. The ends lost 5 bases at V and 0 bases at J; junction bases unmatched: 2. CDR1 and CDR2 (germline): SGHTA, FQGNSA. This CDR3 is CASSLSGANTGELFF. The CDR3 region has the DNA TGTGCCAGCAGCCTTAGCGGGGCGAACACCGGGGAGCTGTTTTTT.

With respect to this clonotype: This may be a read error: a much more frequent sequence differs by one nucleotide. The chain's CDR3 is CASSSPRISGNAIYF. CDR3 sequence (DNA): TGTGCCAGCAGCTCCCCTAGAATCTCTGGAAACGCCATATATTTT. The V gene is TRBV11-2, the J gene TRBJ1-3; no definite D call. The CDR3 consists of 15 residues. CDR1 SGHAT and CDR2 FQNNGV come from the germline V gene. The whole variable domain, filled in from reference TRBV11-2 and TRBJ1-3, reads EAGVAQSPRYKIIEKRQSVAFWCNPISGHATLYWYQQILGQGPKLLIQFQNNGVVDDSQLPKDRFSAERLKGVDSTLKIQPAKLEDSAVYLCASSSPRISGNAIYFGEGSWLTVV.

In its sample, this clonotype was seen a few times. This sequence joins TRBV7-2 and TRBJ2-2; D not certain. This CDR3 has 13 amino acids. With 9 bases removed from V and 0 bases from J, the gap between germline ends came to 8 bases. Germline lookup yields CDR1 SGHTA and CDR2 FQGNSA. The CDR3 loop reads CASGNPNTGELFF. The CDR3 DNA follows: TGTGCCAGTGGCAATCCGAACACCGGGGAGCTGTTTTTT.

CDR3 in DNA: TGTGCCAGCAGTGAGGAACAGGGGTCCTACAATGAGCAGTTCTTC. It codes for CASSEEQGSYNEQFF. J is TRBJ2-1 and V is TRBV2, with 7 bases that match TRBD1. After removal of 3 bases from V and 1 base from J, the junction contained 3 bases not matched to a gene. Looked up from germline, CDR1 is SNHLY and CDR2 is FYNNEI. The CDR3 consists of 15 residues.